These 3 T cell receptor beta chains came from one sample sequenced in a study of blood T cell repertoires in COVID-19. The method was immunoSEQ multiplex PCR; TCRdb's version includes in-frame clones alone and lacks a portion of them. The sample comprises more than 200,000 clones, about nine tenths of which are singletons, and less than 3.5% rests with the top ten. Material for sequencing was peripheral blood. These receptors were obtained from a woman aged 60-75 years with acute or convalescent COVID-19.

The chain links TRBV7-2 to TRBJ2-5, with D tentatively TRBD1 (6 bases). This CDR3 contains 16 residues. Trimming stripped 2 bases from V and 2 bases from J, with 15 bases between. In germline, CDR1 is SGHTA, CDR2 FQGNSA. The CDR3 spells CASSLRPADRQETQYF. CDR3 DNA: TGTGCCAGCAGCTTAAGGCCCGCCGACAGGCAAGAGACCCAGTACTTC.

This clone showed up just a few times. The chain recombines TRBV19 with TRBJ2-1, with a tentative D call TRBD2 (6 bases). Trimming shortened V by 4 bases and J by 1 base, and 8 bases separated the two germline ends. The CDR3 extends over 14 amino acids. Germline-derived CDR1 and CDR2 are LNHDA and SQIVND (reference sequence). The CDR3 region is CASSRGVSYNEQFF. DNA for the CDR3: TGTGCCAGTAGTAGGGGGGTTTCCTACAATGAGCAGTTCTTC.

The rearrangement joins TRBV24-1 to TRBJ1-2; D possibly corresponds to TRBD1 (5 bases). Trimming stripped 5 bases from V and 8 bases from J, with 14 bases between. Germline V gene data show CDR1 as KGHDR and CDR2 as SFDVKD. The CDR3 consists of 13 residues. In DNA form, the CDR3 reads TGTGCCACCAGTGGCCAGGGTGTGGGAGGCTACACCTTC. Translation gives CATSGQGVGGYTF.